The 5 T cell receptor beta chains given below trace back to one sample, sequenced in a study of Graves' ophthalmopathy and Graves' hyperthyroidism. Amplification from RNA transcripts yielded the TCR beta CDR3 regions. HTBI primers were employed in first-round RT-PCR, then a second-round multiplex PCR followed. TCRdb passed the multiplex PCR reads through MiXCR, listing each CDR3 protein once. The sample lists about 550,000 distinct CDR3 sequences, about 35% occurring once. The source material was peripheral blood or thyroid tissue (not recorded which). The receptors were gathered from an adult man with Graves' hyperthyroidism.

This clonotype appeared many times. The chain joins TRBV7-9 to TRBJ2-7; D might be TRBD2 (6 bases). The germline gives CDR1 SEHNR, CDR2 FQNEAQ (reference sequence). V lost 0 bases and J 5 bases, leaving 17 bases between the germline ends. The CDR3 consists of 16 residues. CDR3 bases: TGTGCCAGCAGCTTAGCTAGCGGTACCTCCTTCCACGAGCAGTACTTC. This codes for CASSLASGTSFHEQYF.

V gene TRBV5-6 combines with J gene TRBJ1-5, with no clear D. Trimming took off 4 bases at V and 4 bases at J, with 15 bases between the two ends. Germline-derived CDR1 and CDR2 are SGHDT and YYEEEE. The CDR3 contains 15 residues. The CDR3 DNA reads TGTGCCAGCAGCCACTTACTCAGACCTAATCAGCCCCAGCATTTT. Protein sequence: CASSHLLRPNQPQHF.

Many counts were recorded for this clonotype. The chain is built from TRBV24-1 and TRBJ2-2, with D uncertain. Germline V gene data show CDR1 as KGHDR and CDR2 as SFDVKD. The CDR3 runs 13 residues. V was shortened by 5 bases and J by 5 bases, with 8 bases between the two germline ends. CDR3 region: CATSALGTGELFF. Here the CDR3 DNA reads TGTGCCACCAGTGCGCTAGGGACCGGGGAGCTGTTTTTT.

The chain uses TRBV7-3 and TRBJ2-5; 12 bases map to TRBD1. In germline, CDR1 is SGHTA, CDR2 FQGTGA. The CDR3 extends over 17 amino acids. The ends lost 5 bases at V and 5 bases at J; junction bases unmatched: 12. CDR3 in DNA: TGTGCCAGCAGCCTAAGCACCGGGACAGGGGGCAGTGAGACCCAGTACTTC. Encoded protein: CASSLSTGTGGSETQYF.

This chain's CDR3 is CATRDRGAETQYF. The CDR3 DNA reads TGTGCCACCAGAGACAGGGGGGCGGAGACCCAGTACTTC. The chain combines TRBV24-1 with TRBJ2-5; 9 nucleotides line up with TRBD1. CDR3 length equals 13 residues. Germline V CDR1 and CDR2: KGHDR, SFDVKD. Trimming took 7 bases from V and 5 from J; bases not matched to a gene: 4.